Listed below are T cell receptor beta chains from one sample, sequenced in a study of OX40 agonist ivuxolimab in advanced cancers. This table comes from immunoSEQ multiplex PCR, and its TCRdb copy is limited to in-frame clones, with some not included. The sample has tens of thousands of clones, around four fifths seen once; the top ten hold under 3.5%. This specimen was CD4+ or CD8+ T cells sorted from blood, taken in a trial of the OX40 agonist ivuxolimab. The source of these receptors is an adult with an advanced solid tumor such as melanoma, head and neck, liver or kidney cancer. Each CDR3 is given with its conserved first and last residue. The order of the fields is V gene, J gene, D gene, clone size, CDR3 DNA, CDR3 protein. A D gene is named only where the DNA matches it firmly. Size values are once, few and many counts, or a class for expanded clones, and some rows have none.

v_gene: TRBV19
j_gene: TRBJ1-4
d_gene: .
abundance: .
CDR3nt: TGTGCCAGTAGGAAGATTCCGAGCAACGGGGAAAAACTGTTTTTT
CDR3aa: CASRKIPSNGEKLFF

v_gene: TRBV28
j_gene: TRBJ1-5
d_gene: .
abundance: .
CDR3nt: TGTGCCAGCAGTTTCTTGCGGCAGCCCCAGCATTTT
CDR3aa: CASSFLRQPQHF

v_gene: TRBV29-1
j_gene: TRBJ1-2
d_gene: TRBD1
abundance: .
CDR3nt: TGCAGCGTTGGTCTACAGGGGCAATGGTATGGCTACACCTTC
CDR3aa: CSVGLQGQWYGYTF

v_gene: TRBV27
j_gene: TRBJ2-7
d_gene: .
abundance: once
CDR3nt: TGTGCCAGCAGGAAGCAGACTGTATCCTACGAGCAGTACTTC
CDR3aa: CASRKQTVSYEQYF

v_gene: TRBV27
j_gene: TRBJ2-1
d_gene: .
abundance: once
CDR3nt: TGTGCCAGCAGTCTACGAACCGGGACCATCAATGAGCAGTTCTTC
CDR3aa: CASSLRTGTINEQFF

v_gene: TRBV23-1
j_gene: TRBJ2-4
d_gene: .
abundance: .
CDR3nt: TGCGCCAGCAGTCAATCCAGACAGAGACTAGCCAAAAACATTCAGTACTTC
CDR3aa: CASSQSRQRLAKNIQYF

v_gene: TRBV28
j_gene: TRBJ1-5
d_gene: TRBD1
abundance: once
CDR3nt: TGTGCCAGCAGTTCCCGGGACAGGGGGGAGGATCAGCCCCAGCATTTT
CDR3aa: CASSSRDRGEDQPQHF

v_gene: TRBV11-3
j_gene: TRBJ2-7
d_gene: .
abundance: .
CDR3nt: TGTGCCAGCAGCTTAGCCCTGACAGGACACCTCTCCTACGAGCAGTACTTC
CDR3aa: CASSLALTGHLSYEQYF

v_gene: TRBV28
j_gene: TRBJ1-2
d_gene: .
abundance: .
CDR3nt: TGTGCCATAGCGACCGAAGGCTATGGCTACACCTTC
CDR3aa: CAIATEGYGYTF

v_gene: TRBV28
j_gene: TRBJ1-5
d_gene: .
abundance: few
CDR3nt: TGTGCCAGCGGGGATCAGCCCCAGCATTTT
CDR3aa: CASGDQPQHF

v_gene: TRBV7-9
j_gene: TRBJ2-3
d_gene: .
abundance: .
CDR3nt: TGTGCCATCACCAGGGGGGCCGGAGACCCCCCCACGCAGTATTTT
CDR3aa: CAITRGAGDPPTQYF

v_gene: TRBV12-5
j_gene: TRBJ2-5
d_gene: .
abundance: .
CDR3nt: TGTGCTAGTGGTTTGGACTTCAGGGGAGAATGGGAGACCCAGTACTTC
CDR3aa: CASGLDFRGEWETQYF

v_gene: TRBV14
j_gene: TRBJ2-7
d_gene: TRBD2
abundance: .
CDR3nt: TGTGCCAGCAGCCCTGTCAGTGGGGCCTACTTTCTAAGCGGGACCCACGAGCAGTACTTC
CDR3aa: CASSPVSGAYFLSGTHEQYF